Below are 20 T cell receptor beta chains sequenced from a single sample in a study of blood T cell repertoires in COVID-19. Method: immunoSEQ multiplex PCR; TCRdb's copy keeps in-frame clones and lacks some. The sample consists of about 170,000 clones, approximately 84% of them appearing once. The specimen was peripheral blood. These TCRs come from an elderly woman with acute or convalescent COVID-19.

The chain uses TRBV10-2 and TRBJ2-7; a weak D match, TRBD1 (6 bases). Germline lookup yields CDR1 WSHSY and CDR2 SAAADI. The CDR3 extends over 15 amino acids. V lost 6 bases and J lost 3, with 18 bases in between. DNA of the CDR3: TGCGCCAGCAGCCCCCGGGACATCCTAAGCTACGAGCAGTACTTC. Translation gives CASSPRDILSYEQYF.

This clone was recorded once. This chain connects TRBV29-1 to TRBJ2-1; TRBD2 aligns across 10 bases. The germline gives CDR1 SQVTM, CDR2 ANQGSEA. V trimming: 5 bases; J trimming: 12 bases; junction bases outside the gene matches: 13. CDR3 length: 14 residues. CDR3 sequence reads: CSVSPPSGSFPQFF. The DNA of the CDR3 is TGCAGCGTTTCCCCACCTAGCGGGAGTTTTCCGCAGTTCTTC.

The chain couples TRBV28 to TRBJ1-1; 9 bases align to TRBD1. This CDR3 contains 17 residues. CDR1 is MDHEN, CDR2 SYDVKM, per germline. J gave up 0 bases and V 2 bases, and 7 bases lay outside the gene matches. CDR3 protein: CASSLNEDRGLNTEAFF. The CDR3 DNA is TGTGCCAGCAGTTTAAATGAGGACAGGGGTTTGAACACTGAAGCTTTCTTT.

This rearrangement joins TRBV7-2 to TRBJ1-2; TRBD1 aligns across 8 bases. The junction had 5 bases not matched to a gene; V was cut back by 5 bases and J by 3 bases. The CDR3 is 14 amino acids. CDR1 and CDR2 (germline): SGHTA, FQGNSA. The CDR3, as DNA: TGTGCCAGCAGCCGCCAGGGGGCGGACTATGGCTACACCTTC. It encodes CASSRQGADYGYTF.

This chain links TRBV29-1 with TRBJ2-7; a weak D match, TRBD2 (5 bases). The CDR3 has 11 amino acids. The germline CDR1 and CDR2 sequences are SQVTM and ANQGSEA. Trimming removed 4 bases at V and 5 bases at J, with 9 bases between. The CDR3 is CSVGETNEQYF. As DNA, the CDR3 is TGCAGCGTTGGAGAGACTAACGAGCAGTACTTC.

The chain couples TRBV6-5 to TRBJ2-7; 12 nucleotides agree with TRBD2. The CDR3 is made up of 15 amino acids. The germline V gene has CDR1 MNHEY and CDR2 SVGAGI. The junction had 6 bases not matched to a gene; V was cut back by 6 bases and J by 3 bases. CDR3 nucleotide sequence: TGTGCCAGCAGCCTAGGACTAGCGGGGTTCTACGAGCAGTACTTC. This gives the protein CASSLGLAGFYEQYF.

The chain combines TRBV12-5 with TRBJ2-7; 9 bases map to TRBD1. Germline trimming cut 6 bases from V and 5 bases from J; bases unmatched to any gene: 11. CDR1 and CDR2 from the germline V gene are LGHNT and FRNRAP. This CDR3 contains 15 residues. CDR3 coding DNA: TGTGCTAGTGGGCCTGGACAGGGGATCACCCACGAGCAGTACTTC. Residues: CASGPGQGITHEQYF.

This sequence joins TRBV7-9 and TRBJ1-2; TRBD1 aligns across 7 bases. Germline V CDR1 and CDR2: SEHNR, FQNEAQ (reference sequence). The CDR3 covers 14 residues. The junction had 9 bases not matched to a gene; V was cut back by 2 bases and J by 9 bases. CDR3 in DNA: TGTGCCAGCAGCTTACCTGGGACAGTCGTCAGCTACACCTTC. Translating it yields CASSLPGTVVSYTF.

The DNA for the CDR3 is TGTGCCATCATGACTTCGGGGGGAGACACTGAAGCTTTCTTT. Translating gives CAIMTSGGDTEAFF. The V and J genes are TRBV10-3 and TRBJ1-1, with D perhaps matching TRBD1 (5 bases). V lost 7 bases and J lost 3, with 15 bases in between. The CDR3 is 14 residues long. The germline CDR1 and CDR2 sequences are ENHRY and SYGVKD.

The V gene is TRBV19, the J gene TRBJ1-2; no clear D. The CDR3 is 16 residues long. The V gene's germline CDR1 is LNHDA and CDR2 SQIVND (reference sequence). V lost 2 bases to trimming and J lost 3 bases, with 16 bases between them. This CDR3 reads CASSISPGPSHYGYTF. CDR3 in DNA: TGTGCCAGTAGTATAAGTCCAGGTCCATCGCACTATGGCTACACCTTC. Filled out from reference TRBV19 and TRBJ1-2, the complete variable domain reads DGGITQSPKYLFRKEGQNVTLSCEQNLNHDAMYWYRQDPGQGLRLIYYSQIVNDFQKGDIAEGYSVSREKKESFPLTVTSAQKNPTAFYLCASSISPGPSHYGYTFGSGTRLTVV.

V usage is TRBV7-9 and J usage is TRBJ2-5, with D possibly being TRBD2 (6 bases). The CDR3 has 15 amino acids. V shed 5 bases and J shed 6 bases, with 19 bases lying between them. Germline CDR1 reads SEHNR; CDR2 reads FQNEAQ (reference sequence). Written as DNA, the CDR3 is TGTGCCAGCAGCAGCCTTAGGGAGGCCAAGAAGACCCAGTACTTC. As protein: CASSSLREAKKTQYF.

The CDR3 coding sequence is TGCAGTGCTAGTGGAACGGGCTATGGCTACACCTTC. It is translated as CSASGTGYGYTF. The rearrangement joins TRBV20-1 to TRBJ1-2; D is unresolved. Per the germline V gene, CDR1 is DFQATT and CDR2 is SNEGSKA (reference sequence). The V end lost 3 bases, the J end lost 4 bases, and 9 bases lay between the germline ends. CDR3 length equals 12 residues.

The gene calls are TRBV6-4 and TRBJ2-1; 7 nucleotides line up with TRBD2. Germline CDR1 and CDR2: MRHNA and SNTAGT. This CDR3 contains 14 residues. J gave up 10 bases and V 5 bases, and 11 bases lay outside the gene matches. The CDR3: CASSRTGTTYEQFF. Here the CDR3 DNA reads TGTGCCAGCAGTCGCACCGGGACTACCTACGAGCAGTTCTTC.

A remark on this clone: This same CDR3 is encoded by further DNA sequences in the sample. The CDR3 loop reads CASSRDSSNQPQHF. The CDR3 region has the DNA TGTGCCAGCAGCCGGGACAGTAGCAATCAGCCCCAGCATTTT. The rearrangement joins TRBV7-2 to TRBJ1-5; 7 bases agree with TRBD1. Germline V gives CDR1 SGHTA, CDR2 FQGNSA. V trimming: 5 bases; J trimming: 0 bases; junction bases outside the gene matches: 1. The CDR3 totals 14 residues.

The chain has TRBV11-3 and TRBJ2-7, with D unclear. This CDR3 spans 12 amino acids. The V gene's germline CDR1 is SGHNT and CDR2 YENEEA. V was pared by 0 bases and J by 3 bases, with 3 bases between. For the CDR3, the DNA is TGTGCCAGCAGCTTAGATAACTACGAGCAGTACTTC. It codes for CASSLDNYEQYF.

This rearrangement joins TRBV11-2 to TRBJ1-2, with 7 bases aligning to TRBD1. The CDR3 covers 13 residues. With V trimmed by 1 base and J by 8 bases, 4 bases remained unmatched. CDR1 and CDR2 from the germline V gene are SGHAT and FQNNGV. The CDR3 sequence is CASSLGDRYGYTF. CDR3 in DNA: TGTGCCAGCAGCTTAGGGGACAGATACGGCTACACCTTC.

The gene calls are TRBV15 and TRBJ1-6; D perhaps matches TRBD1 (5 bases). The CDR3 totals 14 residues. Per the germline V gene, CDR1 is LNHNV and CDR2 is YYDKDF (reference sequence). V dropped 0 bases and J dropped 11 bases, with 11 bases sitting between them. The CDR3 nucleotides read TGTGCCACCAGCAGAGAGGCCCGGGGGACACCCCTCCACTTT. Translated, it gives CATSREARGTPLHF.

The chain has TRBV5-4 and TRBJ2-7; a weak D match, TRBD2 (6 bases). This CDR3 has 16 amino acids. The germline gives CDR1 SGHNT, CDR2 YYREEE (reference sequence). V was pared by 0 bases and J by 0 bases, with 13 bases between. CDR3 nucleotides: TGTGCCAGCAGCTTGGGCGGGACGGCGAGCTCCTACGAGCAGTACTTC. Translation gives CASSLGGTASSYEQYF.

There are a few counts of this clone. The chain combines TRBV27 with TRBJ2-7, with TRBD2 as a possible D gene (6 bases). The CDR3 has 14 residues. Trimming removed 3 bases at V and 6 bases at J, with 15 bases between. Germline values: CDR1 MNHEY, CDR2 SMNVEV (reference sequence). The CDR3: CASSLGGPPVEQYF. CDR3 in DNA: TGTGCCAGCAGTTTGGGAGGTCCCCCAGTCGAGCAGTACTTC.

The chain carries TRBV10-3 and TRBJ2-2; possible D gene TRBD2, 5 bases. The CDR3 covers 14 residues. In germline, CDR1 is ENHRY, CDR2 SYGVKD. V lost 2 bases to trimming and J lost 8 bases, with 12 bases between them. CDR3 nucleotides: TGTGCCATCAGTGAGGGACTCCCGGGAGGGGAGCTGTTTTTT. Its protein product is CAISEGLPGGELFF.